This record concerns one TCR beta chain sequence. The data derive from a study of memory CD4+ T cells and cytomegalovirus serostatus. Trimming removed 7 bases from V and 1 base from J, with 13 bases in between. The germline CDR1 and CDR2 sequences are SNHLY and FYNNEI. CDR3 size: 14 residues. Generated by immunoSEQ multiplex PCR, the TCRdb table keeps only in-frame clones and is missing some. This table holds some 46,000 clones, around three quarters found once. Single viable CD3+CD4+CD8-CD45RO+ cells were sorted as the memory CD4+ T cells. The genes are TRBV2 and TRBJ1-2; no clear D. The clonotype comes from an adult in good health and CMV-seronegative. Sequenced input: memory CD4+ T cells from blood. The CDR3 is CASISDGLNYGYTF. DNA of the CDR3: TGTGCCAGCATATCCGACGGACTTAACTATGGCTACACCTTC.